The 17 T cell receptor beta chains given below trace back to one sample, sequenced in a study of technical replicates of blood from several donors. The protocol was immunoSEQ multiplex PCR, while the TCRdb copy is restricted to in-frame clones and leaves out a portion. The table has over 80,000 clones, about 95% seen once; the top ten hold about 0.39%. Sequencing was done on a sample of T cells isolated from PBMCs. The receptor source for this set is a human donor in good health.

V and J are TRBV7-9 and TRBJ1-2, with TRBD1 matching 9 bases. The CDR3 contains 16 residues. Germline CDR1 is SEHNR and CDR2 is FQNEAQ (reference sequence). After removal of 5 bases from V and 4 bases from J, the junction contained 11 bases not matched to a gene. The CDR3 sequence is CASSHQGTGRGYGYTF. CDR3 in DNA: TGTGCCAGCAGCCATCAAGGGACAGGGAGAGGCTATGGCTACACCTTC.

The CDR3 DNA reads TGTGCCAGCCCCGAGGTTAGCGGGCGGAACATTGCCTACGAGCAGTACTTC. It codes for CASPEVSGRNIAYEQYF. The chain uses TRBV9 and TRBJ2-7; 7 bases are a match to TRBD2. The V segment lost 7 bases and the J segment 2 bases; nucleotides outside the gene matches: 18. Germline V lookup: CDR1 SGDLS, CDR2 YYNGEE. The CDR3 covers 17 residues.

V usage is TRBV5-6 and J usage is TRBJ1-5; 7 bases are shared with TRBD1. Per germline, CDR1 SGHDT and CDR2 YYEEEE. The CDR3 is made up of 14 amino acids. V was pared by 4 bases and J by 4 bases, with 5 bases of the junction left unmatched. CDR3 sequence: CASSLQGWNQPQHF. The DNA for the CDR3 is TGTGCCAGCAGCCTACAGGGGTGGAATCAGCCCCAGCATTTT. The full variable domain, its missing parts supplied by reference TRBV5-6 and TRBJ1-5, is DAGVTQSPTHLIKTRGQQVTLRCSPKSGHDTVSWYQQALGQGPQFIFQYYEEEERQRGNFPDRFSGHQFPNYSSELNVNALLLGDSALYLCASSLQGWNQPQHFGDGTRLSIL.

Here the CDR3 DNA reads TGTGCCAGCACTGCCGGGACATGGATCTCCTACGAGCAGTACTTC. Encoded protein: CASTAGTWISYEQYF. V gene TRBV6-5 combines with J gene TRBJ2-7; weak D call: TRBD1 (6 bases). This CDR3 is 15 amino acids long. Germline V gives CDR1 MNHEY, CDR2 SVGAGI. The V gene lost 7 bases and the J gene lost 0 bases, with 16 bases spanning the gap.

The chain combines TRBV7-6 with TRBJ2-2; D is uncertain. The ends were cut back, 0 bases at V and 4 bases at J, with 6 bases in the middle. The CDR3 is made up of 14 amino acids. The germline CDR1 and CDR2 sequences are SGHVS and FNYEAQ. CDR3 nucleotide sequence: TGTGCCAGCAGCTTAGCCGAGCTCACCGGGGAGCTGTTTTTT. It specifies CASSLAELTGELFF. Complete variable domain (other parts from reference TRBV7-6 and TRBJ2-2): GAGVSQSPRYKVTKRGQDVALRCDPISGHVSLYWYRQALGQGPEFLTYFNYEAQQDKSGLPNDRFSAERPEGSISTLTIQRTEQRDSAMYRCASSLAELTGELFFGEGSRLTVL.

Concerning this clone: Other DNA sequences in the same sample also yield this CDR3. The J gene is TRBJ2-7, the V gene TRBV5-6, with 10 bases that match TRBD2. The CDR3 loop spans 15 amino acids. The J segment lost 2 bases and the V segment lost 0 bases, leaving 2 bases of the junction unmatched. Germline V CDR1 and CDR2: SGHDT, YYEEEE. CDR3 region: CASSLGLAGAYEQYF. CDR3 coding DNA: TGTGCCAGCAGCTTGGGGCTAGCGGGGGCCTACGAGCAGTACTTC. Variable domain in full (rest from reference TRBV5-6 and TRBJ2-7): DAGVTQSPTHLIKTRGQQVTLRCSPKSGHDTVSWYQQALGQGPQFIFQYYEEEERQRGNFPDRFSGHQFPNYSSELNVNALLLGDSALYLCASSLGLAGAYEQYFGPGTRLTVT.

The chain is built from TRBV7-3 and TRBJ2-7; 7 positions match TRBD2. The junction had 10 bases not matched to a gene; V was cut back by 5 bases and J by 0 bases. Germline CDR1 SGHTA, CDR2 FQGTGA. The CDR3 sequence is 16 residues long. The CDR3 DNA is TGTGCCAGCAGCCCTCACGGGGGGATATCCTCCTACGAGCAGTACTTC. As protein: CASSPHGGISSYEQYF.

The chain recombines TRBV9 with TRBJ2-5, with no clear D. V lost 4 bases and J lost 4, with 14 bases in between. Germline CDR1 SGDLS, CDR2 YYNGEE. This CDR3 contains 14 residues. CDR3 DNA sequence: TGTGCCAGCAGCTCCTACTCTGGTGGAGAGACCCAGTACTTC. Its translation is CASSSYSGGETQYF. Full variable domain (missing parts from reference TRBV9 and TRBJ2-5): DSGVTQTPKHLITATGQRVTLRCSPRSGDLSVYWYQQSLDQGLQFLIQYYNGEERAKGNILERFSAQQFPDLHSELNLSSLELGDSALYFCASSSYSGGETQYFGPGTRLLVL.

The chain combines TRBV25-1 with TRBJ1-2; no definite D call. The CDR3 is made up of 14 amino acids. Trimming took 3 bases from V and 4 from J, leaving 12 bases between them. Germline CDR1 reads MGHDK; CDR2 reads SYGVNS. The CDR3 nucleotides read TGTGCCAGCAGTGAGCGTTATCAAACCTATGGCTACACCTTC. Protein sequence: CASSERYQTYGYTF.

This rearrangement joins TRBV5-1 to TRBJ1-3, with no clear D. V dropped 0 bases and J dropped 3 bases, with 7 bases sitting between them. CDR1 SGHRS and CDR2 YFSETQ come from the germline V gene. The CDR3 extends over 14 amino acids. The CDR3 region is CASSLDLNGNTIYF. CDR3 bases: TGCGCCAGCAGCTTGGACCTAAATGGAAACACCATATATTTT.

The chain employs TRBV2 and TRBJ2-2, with TRBD1 matching 9 bases. This CDR3 comprises 17 residues. J gave up 0 bases and V 2 bases, and 4 bases lay outside the gene matches. CDR1 and CDR2 from the germline V gene are SNHLY and FYNNEI. In nucleotides, the CDR3 is TGTGCCAGCAGTGAAAAGAGGACAGGGGCGAACACCGGGGAGCTGTTTTTT. It codes for CASSEKRTGANTGELFF.

The rearrangement joins TRBV27 to TRBJ2-3, with D maybe TRBD2 (5 bases). CDR1 is MNHEY and CDR2 is SMNVEV in the germline V gene (reference sequence). The V end lost 3 bases, the J end lost 12 bases, and 13 bases lay between the germline ends. The CDR3 has 12 residues. The CDR3: CASSLQAGNQYF. The CDR3 region has the DNA TGTGCCAGCAGTTTGCAGGCCGGGAACCAGTATTTT.

This clone showed up just once. The rearrangement joins TRBV30 to TRBJ2-3; D possibly corresponds to TRBD1 (6 bases). The CDR3 sequence is 14 residues long. The germline V gene encodes CDR1 GTSNPN and CDR2 SVGIG (reference sequence). Trimming removed 2 bases from V and 0 bases from J, with 9 bases in between. The CDR3 reads CAWSTGPSTDTQYF. Written as DNA, the CDR3 is TGTGCCTGGAGTACAGGGCCTAGCACAGATACGCAGTATTTT.

The CDR3 DNA reads as TGCGCCAGCAGTCCTCTCTCCTACAATGAGCAGTTCTTC. Translating it yields CASSPLSYNEQFF. The chain uses TRBV5-1 and TRBJ2-1; D ambiguous. Between the trimmed V and J ends, which lost 5 bases and 0 bases, there was a span of 6 bases. The CDR3 spans 13 residues. Germline V lookup: CDR1 SGHRS, CDR2 YFSETQ.

The chain is built from TRBV19 and TRBJ1-2, with D possibly being TRBD1 (6 bases). From germline, CDR1 is LNHDA and CDR2 SQIVND (reference sequence). The V end was cut by 10 bases, the J end by 2 bases, with 14 bases between. The CDR3 is 13 residues long. The CDR3 bases are TGTGCCACCTACTACAGGGCCAACTATGGCTACACCTTC. It codes for CATYYRANYGYTF.

The chain combines TRBV5-1 with TRBJ2-1, with 9 bases identical to TRBD1. Trimming removed 4 bases from V and 3 bases from J; junction bases left unmatched: 5. CDR1 SGHRS and CDR2 YFSETQ come from the germline V gene. The CDR3 has 15 amino acids. CDR3 sequence reads: CASSPGQGSYNEQFF. CDR3 nucleotides: TGCGCCAGCAGCCCGGGACAGGGAAGCTACAATGAGCAGTTCTTC.

V usage is TRBV6-5 and J usage is TRBJ2-7; 8 bases are a match to TRBD1. CDR1 and CDR2 from the germline V gene are MNHEY and SVGAGI. This CDR3 comprises 15 residues. J gave up 2 bases and V 5 bases, and 8 bases lay outside the gene matches. The CDR3 is CASSPGTGLTYEQYF. The CDR3 nucleotides are TGTGCCAGCAGTCCCGGGACAGGACTAACCTACGAGCAGTACTTC.